Shown below are 31 T cell receptor beta chains from a single sample sequenced in a study of blood T cell repertoires in COVID-19. Here immunoSEQ multiplex PCR was the method, and the copy in TCRdb shows in-frame clones only, minus some. The sample consists of around 250,000 clones, around 90% of them appearing once. The source material was peripheral blood. The receptors shown here come from a woman in her sixties or seventies with active or convalescent COVID-19.

This clone was picked up one time. This chain joins TRBV7-9 and TRBJ1-2; D is ambiguous. Germline V gene lookup returns CDR1 SEHNR and CDR2 FQNEAQ (reference sequence). This CDR3 has 10 amino acids. The V and J ends lost 7 bases and 8 bases respectively, with 8 bases between them. CDR3 in amino acids: CASTSSGYTF. The CDR3 DNA follows: TGTGCCAGCACGAGCTCAGGCTACACCTTC.

V usage is TRBV7-9 and J usage is TRBJ1-1; TRBD1 agrees at 10 bases. CDR3 length equals 15 residues. CDR1 is SEHNR, CDR2 FQNEAQ, per germline (reference sequence). V lost 2 bases and J lost 3; bases outside the gene matches: 3. The CDR3 sequence: CASSLFGQGDTEAFF. For the CDR3, the DNA is TGTGCCAGCAGCTTATTTGGACAGGGGGACACTGAAGCTTTCTTT.

The rearrangement links TRBV18 to TRBJ1-3, with 7 bases aligning to TRBD1. From germline, CDR1 is KGHSH and CDR2 LQKENI. The CDR3 loop spans 16 amino acids. The trim removed 6 bases at V and 1 base at J, leaving 9 bases unmatched. CDR3 in amino acids: CASSSGQPESGNTIYF. CDR3 nucleotide sequence: TGTGCCAGCTCGTCGGGACAGCCAGAATCTGGAAACACCATATATTTT.

The genes are TRBV7-8 and TRBJ2-5; perhaps TRBD2 as D (5 bases). The ends were cut back, 1 base at V and 5 bases at J, with 11 bases in the middle. This CDR3 region has 14 residues. Germline values: CDR1 SGHVS, CDR2 FQNEAQ. The CDR3 DNA follows: TGTGCCAGCAGCTTAGGGGGAAGGGAGGAGACCCAGTACTTC. Residues: CASSLGGREETQYF.

The chain employs TRBV29-1 and TRBJ1-1, with D maybe TRBD1 (6 bases). V shed 2 bases and J shed 11 bases, with 24 bases lying between them. The CDR3 runs 15 residues. Germline CDR1 SQVTM, CDR2 ANQGSEA. The CDR3 DNA follows: TGCAGCGTTGAATACCCCCTGGCAGGGGAGTGGGAGGCTTTCTTT. Translating gives CSVEYPLAGEWEAFF.

DNA for the CDR3: TGTGCCAGCAGCTTAGTATCCGGTTCCCCCTCCACAGATACGCAGTATTTT. Protein: CASSLVSGSPSTDTQYF. This chain uses TRBV7-6 with TRBJ2-3; D not resolved. The V end was cut by 1 base, the J end by 2 bases, with 16 bases between. Germline V lookup: CDR1 SGHVS, CDR2 FNYEAQ. This CDR3 contains 17 residues.

This chain connects TRBV27 to TRBJ2-3; 9 bases agree with TRBD2. The CDR3 consists of 15 residues. Trimming removed 3 bases from V and 8 bases from J; junction bases left unmatched: 9. Germline V CDR1 and CDR2: MNHEY, SMNVEV (reference sequence). The CDR3, as DNA: TGTGCCAGCAGTTTCGTAGCGGGGGAAAGGGGTACGCAGTATTTT. Encoded protein: CASSFVAGERGTQYF.

V usage is TRBV6-2 or TRBV6-3 and J usage is TRBJ1-5; a possible D gene is TRBD1 (5 bases). V was shortened by 2 bases and J by 4 bases, with 9 bases between the two germline ends. Germline assignment: CDR1 MNHEY and CDR2 SVGEGT. This CDR3 spans 14 amino acids. In DNA form, the CDR3 reads TGTGCCAGCAGTTACCTACAGGTTAATCAGCCCCAGCATTTT. It codes for CASSYLQVNQPQHF.

The rearrangement uses TRBV4-3 and TRBJ1-1; 7 bases are shared with TRBD1. Per the germline V gene, CDR1 is LGHNA and CDR2 is YSLEER. The V gene end was trimmed by 0 bases and the J gene end by 5 bases; junction bases not matched to a gene: 3. The length of the CDR3 is 14 residues. CDR3 region: CASSQDFRGTEAFF. The CDR3 nucleotides are TGCGCCAGCAGCCAAGACTTCAGGGGGACTGAAGCTTTCTTT.

This clone was recorded once. CDR3 in amino acids: CASSADRYYTF. The CDR3 nucleotides are TGTGCCAGTAGTGCGGACAGATACTACACCTTC. The chain couples TRBV19 to TRBJ1-2; tentative D call: TRBD1 (6 bases). V was clipped by 5 bases and J by 10 bases, with 11 bases between them. The CDR3 length is 11 residues. Germline V gene lookup returns CDR1 LNHDA and CDR2 SQIVND (reference sequence).

The chain combines TRBV25-1 with TRBJ2-3; D might be TRBD1 (6 bases). The CDR3 sequence is 15 residues long. V was shortened by 3 bases and J by 3 bases, with 13 bases between the two germline ends. CDR1 is MGHDK and CDR2 is SYGVNS in the germline V gene. CDR3 bases: TGTGCCAGCAGTGAGTCGGCAGGGACAACAGATACGCAGTATTTT. Encoded protein: CASSESAGTTDTQYF.

This clone showed up just a few times. The CDR3 loop is CASSLNKNGYTF. The CDR3 DNA sequence: TGCGCCAGCAGCTTGAATAAAAATGGCTACACCTTC. This chain links TRBV5-1 with TRBJ1-2; D remains ambiguous. The CDR3 spans 12 residues. Trimming took 1 base from V and 6 from J, leaving 7 bases between them. CDR1 and CDR2 from the germline V gene are SGHRS and YFSETQ.

The rearrangement links TRBV10-3 to TRBJ1-5, with D maybe TRBD1 (6 bases). Trimming shortened V by 9 bases and J by 2 bases, and 14 bases separated the two germline ends. The CDR3 extends over 14 amino acids. Looked up from germline, CDR1 is ENHRY and CDR2 is SYGVKD. The CDR3 spells CAIGQSIGNQPQHF. CDR3 bases: TGTGCCATAGGACAGAGCATTGGCAATCAGCCCCAGCATTTT.

The J gene is TRBJ2-3, the V gene TRBV3-1 (or the pseudogene TRBV3-2); perhaps TRBD1 as D (5 bases). Trimming removed 4 bases at V and 6 bases at J, with 11 bases between. CDR3 size: 13 residues. Germline CDR1 LGHDT, CDR2 YNNKEL (reference sequence). Here the CDR3 reads CASSPKTEDTQYF. The DNA of the CDR3 is TGTGCCAGCAGCCCTAAGACAGAGGATACGCAGTATTTT.

This clone was observed a handful of times. The chain combines TRBV5-4 with TRBJ1-4, with D perhaps matching TRBD1 (5 bases). CDR1 is SGHNT and CDR2 is YYREEE in the germline V gene (reference sequence). This CDR3 region has 16 residues. With 0 bases removed from V and 2 bases from J, the gap between germline ends came to 11 bases. The CDR3 protein is CASSLGQGGTNEKLFF. The DNA for the CDR3 is TGTGCCAGCAGCTTGGGGCAGGGCGGTACTAATGAAAAACTGTTTTTT.

This CDR3 is CASSKGDRSTYEQYF. In nucleotides, the CDR3 is TGTGCCAGCAGTAAGGGGGACAGGTCCACCTACGAGCAGTACTTC. V and J are TRBV6-2 or TRBV6-3 and TRBJ2-7, with TRBD1 matching 8 bases. After removal of 5 bases from V and 2 bases from J, the junction contained 8 bases not matched to a gene. Germline values: CDR1 MNHEY, CDR2 SVGEGT. CDR3 length: 15 residues.

The rearrangement uses TRBV4-1 and TRBJ2-1; D possibly corresponds to TRBD2 (5 bases). The germline V gene encodes CDR1 MGHRA and CDR2 YSYEKL. The V gene lost 7 bases and the J gene lost 3 bases, with 16 bases spanning the gap. The CDR3 runs to 15 residues. CDR3 region: CASTFGPDYYNEQFF. The DNA of the CDR3 is TGCGCCAGCACCTTCGGGCCCGACTACTACAATGAGCAGTTCTTC.

The chain combines TRBV4-1 with TRBJ2-7; D unclear. CDR1 and CDR2 (germline): MGHRA, YSYEKL. The CDR3 is made up of 14 amino acids. Trimming shortened V by 0 bases and J by 0 bases, and 6 bases separated the two germline ends. The CDR3 is CASSQDPVSYEQYF. The CDR3 region has the DNA TGCGCCAGCAGCCAAGATCCTGTCTCCTACGAGCAGTACTTC.

The chain joins TRBV9 to TRBJ2-7, with D perhaps TRBD2 (6 bases). Trimming took off 1 base at V and 2 bases at J, with 13 bases between the two ends. CDR1 and CDR2 from the germline V gene are SGDLS and YYNGEE. The CDR3 extends over 15 amino acids. Here the CDR3 reads CASSVLAGLTYEQYF. The CDR3 DNA follows: TGTGCCAGCAGCGTATTGGCGGGGCTAACCTACGAGCAGTACTTC. The full variable domain, rest sourced from reference TRBV9 and TRBJ2-7, is DSGVTQTPKHLITATGQRVTLRCSPRSGDLSVYWYQQSLDQGLQFLIQYYNGEERAKGNILERFSAQQFPDLHSELNLSSLELGDSALYFCASSVLAGLTYEQYFGPGTRLTVT.

This chain uses TRBV7-2 with TRBJ1-6; 8 bases line up with TRBD1. The germline gives CDR1 SGHTA, CDR2 FQGNSA. The CDR3 runs to 13 residues. The trim removed 4 bases at V and 9 bases at J, leaving 2 bases unmatched. This CDR3 reads CASSSDRVSPLHF. CDR3 coding DNA: TGTGCCAGCAGCTCGGACAGGGTTTCACCCCTCCACTTT.

The CDR3 DNA follows: TGTGCCATCCGCCCAGAGGCAGATACGCAGTATTTT. It specifies CAIRPEADTQYF. V gene TRBV10-3 combines with J gene TRBJ2-3; D is ambiguous. Per the germline V gene, CDR1 is ENHRY and CDR2 is SYGVKD. There are 12 residues in the CDR3. Trimming stripped 8 bases from V and 4 bases from J, with 10 bases between.

This clone was found once. The chain links TRBV7-9 to TRBJ1-1, with D unclear. The ends were cut back, 8 bases at V and 0 bases at J, with 13 bases in the middle. The germline V gene encodes CDR1 SEHNR and CDR2 FQNEAQ (reference sequence). This CDR3 contains 14 residues. This chain's CDR3 is CASGRAEVNTEAFF. The CDR3 DNA sequence: TGTGCCAGCGGGAGGGCTGAGGTGAACACTGAAGCTTTCTTT. Supplemented by reference TRBV7-9 and TRBJ1-1, the full variable domain reads DTGVSQNPRHKITKRGQNVTFRCDPISEHNRLYWYRQTLGQGPEFLTYFQNEAQLEKSRLLSDRFSAERPKGSFSTLEIQRTEQGDSAMYLCASGRAEVNTEAFFGQGTRLTVV.

The chain recombines TRBV7-9 with TRBJ2-5; 8 nucleotides align to TRBD1. Per the germline V gene, CDR1 is SEHNR and CDR2 is FQNEAQ (reference sequence). The junction had 7 bases not matched to a gene; V was cut back by 2 bases and J by 5 bases. The CDR3 length is 15 residues. The CDR3 loop is CASSLSTGESETQYF. As DNA, the CDR3 is TGTGCCAGCAGCTTATCGACAGGGGAGTCGGAGACCCAGTACTTC.

This rearrangement joins TRBV2 to TRBJ1-2; D gene uncertain. The length of the CDR3 is 14 residues. Looked up from germline, CDR1 is SNHLY and CDR2 is FYNNEI. The ends were cut back, 6 bases at V and 7 bases at J, with 18 bases in the middle. Here the CDR3 reads CASRPQVSVSGYTF. The CDR3 DNA reads as TGTGCCAGCAGACCCCAGGTCTCGGTCTCTGGCTACACCTTC. Full variable domain (remainder filled in from reference TRBV2 and TRBJ1-2): EPEVTQTPSHQVTQMGQEVILRCVPISNHLYFYWYRQILGQKVEFLVSFYNNEISEKSEIFDDQFSVERPDGSNFTLKIRSTKLEDSAMYFCASRPQVSVSGYTFGSGTRLTVV.

CDR3 sequence: CASFGGGLGLDNEQFF. DNA of the CDR3: TGTGCCAGCTTCGGAGGAGGCTTGGGTCTCGACAATGAGCAGTTCTTC. The chain couples TRBV7-3 to TRBJ2-1, with TRBD2 as a possible D gene (5 bases). Germline V lookup: CDR1 SGHTA, CDR2 FQGTGA. V lost 8 bases and J lost 5, with 22 bases in between. This CDR3 has 16 residues.

There are a few counts of this clone. CDR3 residues: CASSPLTGGGYTF. The DNA of the CDR3 is TGTGCCAGCAGTCCGTTGACAGGGGGTGGCTACACCTTC. The chain employs TRBV6-5 and TRBJ1-2; 9 bases are a match to TRBD1. V lost 5 bases, J lost 7 bases, and 5 bases stayed unmatched. The CDR3 has 13 amino acids. CDR1 is MNHEY, CDR2 SVGAGI, per germline.

The chain combines TRBV29-1 with TRBJ2-3; D might be TRBD1 (6 bases). Trimming removed 3 bases at V and 1 base at J, with 14 bases between. Germline values: CDR1 SQVTM, CDR2 ANQGSEA. This CDR3 spans 15 amino acids. CDR3 nucleotides: TGCAGCGTTGACCGACAGCCAGGGGGCACAGATACGCAGTATTTT. Translation: CSVDRQPGGTDTQYF.

The chain joins TRBV7-6 to TRBJ2-7; 11 bases align to TRBD1. This CDR3 region has 16 residues. V lost 5 bases to trimming and J lost 6 bases; unmatched junction nucleotides: 12. CDR1 SGHVS and CDR2 FNYEAQ come from the germline V gene. The CDR3 DNA follows: TGTGCCAGCAGCCTGCTATCCGGGACAGGGGGATTCGAGCAGTACTTC. This gives the protein CASSLLSGTGGFEQYF.

The chain uses TRBV7-2 and TRBJ1-2; D is possibly TRBD1 (6 bases). The CDR3 is 14 amino acids. Germline values: CDR1 SGHTA, CDR2 FQGNSA. V lost 3 bases and J lost 8, with 16 bases in between. The CDR3 loop reads CASSLGGSTGGYTF. The CDR3 DNA reads TGTGCCAGCAGCTTGGGTGGGTCAACAGGGGGCTACACCTTC. The full variable domain, its missing parts supplied by reference TRBV7-2 and TRBJ1-2, is GAGVSQSPSNKVTEKGKDVELRCDPISGHTALYWYRQSLGQGLEFLIYFQGNSAPDKSGLPSDRFSAERTGGSVSTLTIQRTQQEDSAVYLCASSLGGSTGGYTFGSGTRLTVV.

The chain has TRBV6-2 or TRBV6-3 and TRBJ2-5, with a tentative D call TRBD2 (5 bases). V dropped 2 bases and J dropped 2 bases, with 12 bases sitting between them. Germline assignment: CDR1 MNHEY and CDR2 SVGEGT. The CDR3 spans 15 residues. CDR3 DNA sequence: TGTGCCAGCAGTTACCTTACTAGTTGGCAAGAGACCCAGTACTTC. Its translation is CASSYLTSWQETQYF.

This clone was seen a few times. This chain joins TRBV2 and TRBJ2-7; possibly TRBD2 for D (6 bases). Trimming pared 8 bases from V and 7 bases from J, leaving 27 bases between. From germline, CDR1 is SNHLY and CDR2 FYNNEI. CDR3 size: 16 residues. The CDR3 loop reads CASSSNWKTRAEEQYF. Here the CDR3 DNA reads TGTGCCAGCTCATCTAATTGGAAGACTAGGGCGGAAGAGCAGTACTTC.